Described below is a single T cell receptor beta chain sequence and its context. What it binds is not known. Assay used: immunoSEQ multiplex PCR; TCRdb lists only in-frame clones, some missing. Of 150,000 to 250,000 clones listed, about 72% are singletons. The CDR3 sequence is 16 residues long. Trimming removed 5 bases at V and 2 bases at J, with 19 bases between. Germline V CDR1 and CDR2: SGHTA, FQGNSA. The data originate from a study of cytotoxic CD8 clonotypes in ibrutinib-treated CLL. Study-wide findings and caveats: Starting clonality was above that of age-matched healthy donors and tracked circulating CD8+ T-cell counts. The study found clonality rose at ibrutinib response, then fell toward baseline at progression.

Genomic DNA in a quantity of around 2 micrograms was derived from cryopreserved PBMCs for TCR beta libraries. The chain is built from TRBV7-2 and TRBJ2-7; D perhaps matches TRBD2 (6 bases). Sequencing used PBMCs, obtained after 24 months of ibrutinib treatment. The clonotype was recovered from a human donor with chronic lymphocytic leukemia. This CDR3 is CASSPSRGAGAYEQYF. CDR3 coding DNA: TGTGCCAGCAGCCCCTCACGGGGAGCGGGTGCCTACGAGCAGTACTTC.